The 21 T cell receptor beta chains listed next were all sequenced from one sample in a study of cytomegalovirus exposure and HLA in healthy donors. In the PCR, 60 Vbeta and 13 Jbeta primers were used. The data were produced by immunoSEQ multiplex PCR, yet TCRdb's version contains in-frame clones alone and is incomplete. The table lists around 75,000 clones. The source material was PBMCs. The receptors originated from a woman aged 60-75 years in good health and CMV-seronegative.

The chain joins TRBV6-1 to TRBJ2-7, with a possible D match to TRBD1 (5 bases). The CDR3 sequence is 14 residues long. The germline gives CDR1 MNHNS, CDR2 SASEGT. Trimming shortened V by 5 bases and J by 0 bases, and 11 bases separated the two germline ends. The CDR3 sequence is CASSLKDSSYEQYF. Here the CDR3 DNA reads TGTGCCAGCAGTTTAAAAGACAGCTCCTACGAGCAGTACTTC.

CDR3 nucleotide sequence: TGTGCCAGCAACCTAAAGGGCGGGGGACCTGGGCAGCCCCAGCATTTT. The encoded protein is CASNLKGGGPGQPQHF. V is TRBV5-6 and J is TRBJ1-5; tentatively, D is TRBD1 (5 bases). Per the germline V gene, CDR1 is SGHDT and CDR2 is YYEEEE. V was shortened by 6 bases and J by 7 bases, with 23 bases between the two germline ends. This CDR3 comprises 16 residues. The full variable domain, in which reference TRBV5-6 and TRBJ1-5 provide the parts outside the CDR3, is DAGVTQSPTHLIKTRGQQVTLRCSPKSGHDTVSWYQQALGQGPQFIFQYYEEEERQRGNFPDRFSGHQFPNYSSELNVNALLLGDSALYLCASNLKGGGPGQPQHFGDGTRLSIL.

The chain combines TRBV6-5 with TRBJ2-7; 10 bases are a match to TRBD1. The CDR3 totals 15 residues. J gave up 2 bases and V 10 bases, and 11 bases lay outside the gene matches. Germline V CDR1 and CDR2: MNHEY, SVGAGI. CDR3: CATAKEGQGTYEQYF. The CDR3 bases are TGTGCCACAGCCAAAGAGGGACAGGGGACCTACGAGCAGTACTTC.

This chain links TRBV19 with TRBJ2-7; 11 nucleotides match TRBD2. The CDR3 has 15 residues. J gave up 6 bases and V 4 bases, and 8 bases lay outside the gene matches. Germline V gene data show CDR1 as LNHDA and CDR2 as SQIVND (reference sequence). CDR3 in DNA: TGTGCCAGTAGTACACTAGCGGGAGCAAGTCTCGAGCAGTACTTC. Its translation is CASSTLAGASLEQYF.

The chain carries TRBV7-3 and TRBJ2-1; D is perhaps TRBD1 (6 bases). V was cut by 5 bases and J by 15 bases, with 17 bases left in between. Per germline, CDR1 SGHTA and CDR2 FQGTGA. The CDR3 spans 12 residues. In nucleotides, the CDR3 is TGTGCCAGCAGCAATATAAACAGGGAATTGTTCTTC. It specifies CASSNINRELFF.

The chain carries TRBV15 and TRBJ1-4; D is unclear. V was pared by 2 bases and J by 4 bases, with 14 bases between. Per germline, CDR1 LNHNV and CDR2 YYDKDF (reference sequence). This CDR3 has 16 residues. CDR3 region: CATSRPLGGLNEKLFF. The CDR3, as DNA: TGTGCCACCAGCAGACCCCTTGGCGGGCTTAATGAAAAACTGTTTTTT.

The CDR3 is CASRERSGNQNTGELFF. DNA of the CDR3: TGTGCCAGCAGGGAAAGAAGCGGTAACCAGAACACCGGGGAGCTGTTTTTT. The chain uses TRBV2 and TRBJ2-2; possibly TRBD2 for D (5 bases). This CDR3 is built from 17 residues. V was clipped by 6 bases and J by 1 base, with 18 bases between them. Germline V gives CDR1 SNHLY, CDR2 FYNNEI.

The chain joins TRBV7-6 to TRBJ2-5; D possibly corresponds to TRBD2 (5 bases). The CDR3 sequence is 15 residues long. Germline-derived CDR1 and CDR2 are SGHVS and FNYEAQ. Trimming took 6 bases from V and 1 from J, leaving 15 bases between them. CDR3 sequence: CASSLFFGIQETQYF. CDR3 DNA sequence: TGTGCCAGCAGTCTCTTCTTCGGGATCCAAGAGACCCAGTACTTC.

This clone shows up as medium-sized by frequency. This chain joins TRBV6-6 and TRBJ2-1, with 11 bases that match TRBD2. Trimming at V came to 6 bases and at J to 7 bases, leaving 11 bases not matched to a gene. Germline values: CDR1 MNHNY, CDR2 SVGAGI (reference sequence). This CDR3 comprises 16 residues. DNA for the CDR3: TGTGCCAGCAGCAAACTAGCGGGAGTATCAGGAAATGAGCAGTTCTTC. Translation: CASSKLAGVSGNEQFF.

The J gene is TRBJ2-7, the V gene TRBV30; the match to TRBD1 covers 7 bases. V gave up 3 bases and J gave up 5 bases; unmatched junction bases: 4. The CDR3 extends over 12 amino acids. CDR1 GTSNPN and CDR2 SVGIG come from the germline V gene (reference sequence). The CDR3 sequence is CAWSPGGHEQYF. DNA for the CDR3: TGTGCCTGGAGCCCAGGGGGACACGAGCAGTACTTC. Combining the CDR3 with reference TRBV30 and TRBJ2-7 gives the whole variable domain SQTIHQWPATLVQPVGSPLSLECTVEGTSNPNLYWYRQAAGRGLQLLFYSVGIGQISSEVPQNLSASRPQDRQFILSSKKLLLSDSGFYLCAWSPGGHEQYFGPGTRLTVT.

The rearrangement joins TRBV6-5 to TRBJ2-1; TRBD2 aligns across 7 bases. The CDR3 is made up of 16 amino acids. From germline, CDR1 is MNHEY and CDR2 SVGAGI. V was pared by 0 bases and J by 4 bases, with 6 bases of the junction left unmatched. The CDR3: CASSYSPWEGYNEQFF. CDR3 DNA: TGTGCCAGCAGTTACTCCCCATGGGAGGGTTACAATGAGCAGTTCTTC.

CDR3 coding DNA: TGTGCCACCAGCAGGGGGGACAGATACGAGCAGTACTTC. Translation: CATSRGDRYEQYF. This chain links TRBV15 with TRBJ2-7; 7 bases map to TRBD1. In germline, CDR1 is LNHNV, CDR2 YYDKDF (reference sequence). The CDR3 length is 13 residues. J gave up 4 bases and V 3 bases, and 3 bases lay outside the gene matches.

The chain carries TRBV5-1 and TRBJ2-5; D uncertain. The CDR3 runs to 15 residues. Germline V gives CDR1 SGHRS, CDR2 YFSETQ. With 7 bases removed from V and 5 bases from J, the gap between germline ends came to 21 bases. CDR3 coding DNA: TGCGCCAGCGGCCCCGATAGCCGGCGGCTCGAGACCCAGTACTTC. Translated: CASGPDSRRLETQYF.

The chain employs TRBV5-1 and TRBJ2-5; D not certain. The CDR3 sequence is 12 residues long. Trimming took 5 bases from V and 2 from J, leaving 7 bases between them. Germline values: CDR1 SGHRS, CDR2 YFSETQ. The CDR3 spells CASRQLQETQYF. For the CDR3, the DNA is TGCGCCAGCAGACAGTTGCAAGAGACCCAGTACTTC.

V is TRBV27 and J is TRBJ2-5; 11 bases are shared with TRBD1. The DNA end lines up better with TRBJ2-7; the J call may be wrong. The length of the CDR3 is 15 residues. Germline V gene sequence: CDR1 MNHEY, CDR2 SMNVEV (reference sequence). CDR3 bases: TGTGCCAGGACTCCAGCGGACAGGGGGCACCACGAGCAGTACTTC. Its protein is CARTPADRGHHEQYF.

This rearrangement joins TRBV4-2 to TRBJ2-7; 9 positions match TRBD2. CDR1 is LGHNA and CDR2 is YNFKEQ in the germline V gene. Losses at the gene ends were 0 bases for V and 7 bases for J; bases not matched to a gene: 13. The CDR3 extends over 17 amino acids. Written as DNA, the CDR3 is TGTGCCAGCAGCCAAGATCCAGAGAGCGGGAGGCCTCGGGAGCAGTACTTC. Protein sequence: CASSQDPESGRPREQYF.

The rearrangement joins TRBV4-3 to TRBJ2-5; 7 bases line up with TRBD1. The CDR3 length is 15 residues. The V gene's germline CDR1 is LGHNA and CDR2 YSLEER. V shed 0 bases and J 4 bases; nucleotides not matched to a gene: 5. CDR3 region: CASSQDGGTAETQYF. The CDR3 nucleotides read TGCGCCAGCAGCCAAGATGGTGGGACAGCAGAGACCCAGTACTTC.

The V call is TRBV7-9, the J call TRBJ1-1, with D unresolved. Germline values: CDR1 SEHNR, CDR2 FQNEAQ (reference sequence). The ends were cut back, 1 base at V and 0 bases at J, with 6 bases in the middle. There are 14 residues in the CDR3. The CDR3 nucleotides read TGTGCCAGCAGCTTAGATCTCGTGAACACTGAAGCTTTCTTT. This translates into CASSLDLVNTEAFF.

The CDR3 sequence is CASSPPTRSYTDTQYF. The DNA for the CDR3 is TGTGCCAGCTCACCCCCGACCAGGTCTTACACAGATACGCAGTATTTT. The V gene is TRBV18, the J gene TRBJ2-3; no clear D gene. Trimming removed 3 bases at V and 2 bases at J, with 15 bases between. CDR3 length: 16 amino acids. Germline CDR1 is KGHSH and CDR2 is LQKENI.

The rearrangement links TRBV4-1 to TRBJ2-1; TRBD2 agrees at 11 bases. This CDR3 is built from 15 residues. CDR1 and CDR2 (germline): MGHRA, YSYEKL. V trimming: 4 bases; J trimming: 5 bases; junction bases outside the gene matches: 4. The CDR3 DNA sequence: TGCGCCAGCAGCCTAGCGGGAGGGCTCCACAATGAGCAGTTCTTC. Residues: CASSLAGGLHNEQFF.

CDR3 loop: CASSIGGSGRARDEQFF. The CDR3 DNA follows: TGTGCCAGTAGTATAGGGGGAAGCGGGAGGGCCAGGGATGAGCAGTTCTTC. V and J are TRBV19 and TRBJ2-1, with 10 bases identical to TRBD2. From germline, CDR1 is LNHDA and CDR2 SQIVND (reference sequence). CDR3 length: 17 residues. V gave up 1 base and J gave up 8 bases; unmatched junction bases: 11.